These 28 T cell receptor beta chains came from one sample sequenced in a study of shared clonotypes between healthy human individuals. Repertoires were generated with immunoSEQ multiplex PCR, while TCRdb's copy carries only in-frame clones and drops some. Among hundreds of thousands of clones, about 74% were seen once, and the ten largest hold roughly 1.7%. Sequences were obtained from memory CD4+ T cells sorted from blood. Subset here: CD45RA-negative fraction. The receptors come from a woman aged 25-40 years in good health.

The chain has TRBV29-1 and TRBJ2-2; D remains ambiguous. The CDR3 covers 14 residues. Per the germline V gene, CDR1 is SQVTM and CDR2 is ANQGSEA. V lost 6 bases and J lost 2, with 13 bases in between. The DNA for the CDR3 is TGCAGCGTGGGAACCCTCCTAAACACCGGGGAGCTGTTTTTT. As protein: CSVGTLLNTGELFF.

The chain recombines TRBV10-3 with TRBJ1-5, with a possible D match to TRBD1 (5 bases). CDR3 length: 12 amino acids. Per the germline V gene, CDR1 is ENHRY and CDR2 is SYGVKD. Trimming cost V 11 bases and J 5 bases, with 13 bases left between them. The CDR3 nucleotides are TGTGCCGGCGGGGCTGGGGATCAGCCCCAGCATTTT. Translating gives CAGGAGDQPQHF.

The CDR3 loop reads CASRTARLSNQPQHF. CDR3 DNA: TGCGCCAGCAGGACGGCCAGGCTGAGCAATCAGCCCCAGCATTTT. This chain uses TRBV10-1 with TRBJ1-5; D gene unclear. The germline V and J ends were trimmed by 6 bases and 1 base, with 13 bases remaining between them. Germline lookup yields CDR1 WNHNN and CDR2 SYGVQD (reference sequence). The CDR3 consists of 15 residues.

The V gene is TRBV4-2, the J gene TRBJ2-1; 10 nucleotides agree with TRBD2. The CDR3 length is 19 residues. V trimming: 1 base; J trimming: 5 bases; junction bases outside the gene matches: 14. Germline loops: CDR1 LGHNA, CDR2 YNFKEQ. CDR3 residues: CASSQASPTSGNIHNEQFF. The CDR3 nucleotides are TGTGCCAGCAGCCAAGCCTCCCCAACTAGCGGGAATATCCACAATGAGCAGTTCTTC.

This clone was detected a few times. The V and J genes are TRBV29-1 and TRBJ2-5, with 8 positions matching TRBD2. CDR1 is SQVTM, CDR2 ANQGSEA, per germline. The CDR3 is 12 residues long. J lost 5 bases, V lost 7 bases, and 6 bases had no gene match. For the CDR3, the DNA is TGCAGCGGACGAGCGGGAGACGAGACCCAGTACTTC. Encoded protein: CSGRAGDETQYF. Using reference TRBV29-1 and TRBJ2-5 for the parts outside the CDR3, the full variable domain is SAVISQKPSRDICQRGTSLTIQCQVDSQVTMMFWYRQQPGQSLTLIATANQGSEATYESGFVIDKFPISRPNLTFSTLTVSNMSPEDSSIYLCSGRAGDETQYFGPGTRLLVL.

This chain connects TRBV28 to TRBJ1-1, with 7 nucleotides matching TRBD1. Germline-derived CDR1 and CDR2 are MDHEN and SYDVKM. Losses at the gene ends were 7 bases for V and 3 bases for J; bases not matched to a gene: 8. The CDR3 is 14 amino acids. The CDR3 spells CASILDRVDTEAFF. Here the CDR3 DNA reads TGTGCCAGCATCCTTGACAGGGTCGACACTGAAGCTTTCTTT.

This chain uses TRBV7-3 with TRBJ2-3; D is tentatively TRBD1 or TRBD2 (5 bases each). V lost 0 bases to trimming and J lost 2 bases, with 9 bases between them. The CDR3 loop spans 15 amino acids. CDR1 SGHTA and CDR2 FQGTGA come from the germline V gene. Here the CDR3 DNA reads TGTGCCAGCAGCTTAACGACAGACTACACAGATACGCAGTATTTT. Its protein product is CASSLTTDYTDTQYF.

The rearrangement joins TRBV6-1 to TRBJ1-5; the D gene is possibly TRBD1 (6 bases). Germline V lookup: CDR1 MNHNS, CDR2 SASEGT. The CDR3 consists of 13 residues. V lost 4 bases and J lost 15, with 19 bases in between. In DNA, the CDR3 is TGTGCCAGCAGTGCTGAAGAGTCTATCAGGGGGCATTTT. Amino acid sequence: CASSAEESIRGHF.

This chain connects TRBV12-5 to TRBJ1-1; D unresolved. Trimming left V 6 bases short and J 1 base short, with 6 bases between. Germline CDR1 LGHNT, CDR2 FRNRAP. The CDR3 loop spans 12 amino acids. This CDR3 is CASGFRNTEAFF. CDR3 nucleotide sequence: TGTGCTAGTGGATTCCGGAACACTGAAGCTTTCTTT.

The sample holds many counts of this clone. The rearrangement links TRBV16 to TRBJ1-2; D is undetermined. Trimming left V 4 bases short and J 0 bases short, with 12 bases between. This CDR3 is 15 amino acids long. The V gene's germline CDR1 is KGHSY and CDR2 FQNENV. In DNA form, the CDR3 reads TGTGCCAGCAGCCCCCGTGGGGATTCTAACTATGGCTACACCTTC. It codes for CASSPRGDSNYGYTF.

The V call is TRBV5-1, the J call TRBJ2-2; D is tentatively TRBD1 or TRBD2 (6 bases each). CDR3 length: 13 amino acids. Germline CDR1 is SGHRS and CDR2 is YFSETQ. V gave up 2 bases and J gave up 8 bases, with 10 bases separating them. The DNA for the CDR3 is TGCGCCAGCAGCTTTGGGGGGCCGGGGGAGCTGTTTTTT. It translates to CASSFGGPGELFF.

The chain carries TRBV18 and TRBJ2-7; D tentatively fits TRBD1 or TRBD2 (5 bases each). Trimming stripped 2 bases from V and 0 bases from J, with 20 bases between. CDR3 length: 18 residues. Germline CDR1 KGHSH, CDR2 LQKENI. DNA of the CDR3: TGTGCCAGCTCACCAAATATAGGTTCCGGGACCTCCTCCTACGAGCAGTACTTC. Amino acids: CASSPNIGSGTSSYEQYF. Looking up the rest from reference TRBV18 and TRBJ2-7 gives the full variable domain: NAGVMQNPRHLVRRRGQEARLRCSPMKGHSHVYWYRQLPEEGLKFMVYLQKENIIDESGMPKERFSAEFPKEGPSILRIQQVVRGDSAAYFCASSPNIGSGTSSYEQYFGPGTRLTVT.

This clone was counted ten times or more. This chain connects TRBV6-6 to TRBJ1-1; maybe TRBD1 (6 bases). The CDR3 has 13 amino acids. Germline V gene sequence: CDR1 MNHNY, CDR2 SVGAGI (reference sequence). The V end was cut by 0 bases, the J end by 6 bases, with 8 bases between. The CDR3 coding sequence is TGTGCCAGCAGTTACTCGCAGGGGTCTGAAGCTTTCTTT. This sequence encodes CASSYSQGSEAFF.

V usage is TRBV25-1 and J usage is TRBJ1-5; D remains ambiguous. Germline assignment: CDR1 MGHDK and CDR2 SYGVNS. The CDR3 runs to 12 residues. V dropped 9 bases and J dropped 0 bases, with 6 bases sitting between them. The CDR3 region has the DNA TGTGCCAGTCAAGCTAGCAATCAGCCCCAGCATTTT. Translated: CASQASNQPQHF.

J is TRBJ1-5 and V is TRBV19, with D maybe TRBD1 (5 bases). The V end was cut by 6 bases, the J end by 0 bases, with 12 bases between. Germline lookup yields CDR1 LNHDA and CDR2 SQIVND (reference sequence). The CDR3 extends over 15 amino acids. CDR3 region: CASRRTTYSNQPQHF. The DNA of the CDR3 is TGTGCCAGTAGAAGGACAACTTATAGCAATCAGCCCCAGCATTTT.

This rearrangement joins TRBV28 to TRBJ2-1; 9 bases align to TRBD2. Trimming removed 5 bases from V and 9 bases from J; junction bases left unmatched: 14. The CDR3 has 16 residues. Germline V gene lookup returns CDR1 MDHEN and CDR2 SYDVKM. In DNA, the CDR3 is TGTGCCAGCAGTATAGAACCGGGACTAGCTTTGGGTGAGCAGTTCTTC. Protein product: CASSIEPGLALGEQFF.

CDR3 bases: TGTGCCAGCCAACGGGACATGATCTACGAGCAGTACTTC. This translates into CASQRDMIYEQYF. The genes are TRBV28 and TRBJ2-7, with TRBD1 as a possible D gene (6 bases). The V end was cut by 8 bases, the J end by 3 bases, with 14 bases between. This CDR3 spans 13 amino acids. Germline lookup yields CDR1 MDHEN and CDR2 SYDVKM. The full variable domain, in which reference TRBV28 and TRBJ2-7 provide the parts outside the CDR3, is DVKVTQSSRYLVKRTGEKVFLECVQDMDHENMFWYRQDPGLGLRLIYFSYDVKMKEKGDIPEGYSVSREKKERFSLILESASTNQTSMYLCASQRDMIYEQYFGPGTRLTVT.

The rearrangement uses TRBV4-2 and TRBJ2-2, with 10 bases aligning to TRBD2. Germline V gene sequence: CDR1 LGHNA, CDR2 YNFKEQ. The V and J ends lost 0 bases and 8 bases, in that order; junction bases with no gene match: 6. The CDR3 loop spans 16 amino acids. Here the CDR3 reads CASSQDLAGEIGELFF. DNA for the CDR3: TGTGCCAGCAGCCAAGATCTAGCGGGAGAAATAGGGGAGCTGTTTTTT.

The chain employs TRBV19 and TRBJ1-1; no clear D gene. This CDR3 has 15 amino acids. Trimming left V 4 bases short and J 5 bases short, with 17 bases between. The V gene's germline CDR1 is LNHDA and CDR2 SQIVND (reference sequence). This CDR3 reads CASSNTRRTLTEAFF. CDR3 nucleotides: TGTGCCAGTAGTAACACCCGCCGAACACTTACTGAAGCTTTCTTT.

The gene calls are TRBV11-3 and TRBJ2-1; D gene unclear. The V end lost 3 bases, the J end lost 9 bases, and 12 bases lay between the germline ends. The CDR3 is 13 residues long. Per the germline V gene, CDR1 is SGHNT and CDR2 is YENEEA. The CDR3 loop is CASSFGSRGEQFF. Here the CDR3 DNA reads TGTGCCAGCAGCTTCGGGTCAAGAGGTGAGCAGTTCTTC.

The V and J genes are TRBV28 and TRBJ2-1, with D possibly being TRBD2 (5 bases). The germline V gene encodes CDR1 MDHEN and CDR2 SYDVKM. V was shortened by 4 bases and J by 0 bases, with 13 bases between the two germline ends. This CDR3 is built from 16 residues. The CDR3 coding sequence is TGTGCCAGCAGTTCCCCGGGGTCGAGCTCCTACAATGAGCAGTTCTTC. Residues: CASSSPGSSSYNEQFF.

DNA of the CDR3: TGTGCCAGCAGCTTCGGACAGGGGGCGGATCAGCCCCAGCATTTT. The encoded protein is CASSFGQGADQPQHF. This chain connects TRBV27 to TRBJ1-5; 11 bases line up with TRBD1. Germline CDR1 and CDR2: MNHEY and SMNVEV (reference sequence). V shed 6 bases and J 5 bases; nucleotides not matched to a gene: 6. This CDR3 is 15 amino acids long.

This chain uses TRBV28 with TRBJ2-7; D is unresolved. V was trimmed by 2 bases and J by 3 bases, leaving 5 bases between them. Germline V gives CDR1 MDHEN, CDR2 SYDVKM. The CDR3 has 12 residues. CDR3 DNA sequence: TGTGCCAGCAGTTTACTGAACTACGAGCAGTACTTC. It encodes CASSLLNYEQYF.

This sequence joins TRBV5-1 and TRBJ1-2, with 7 bases that match TRBD1. Germline V lookup: CDR1 SGHRS, CDR2 YFSETQ. The CDR3 is 15 residues long. V lost 0 bases to trimming and J lost 5 bases; unmatched junction nucleotides: 7. The CDR3 sequence: CASSLGDRDIYGYTF. CDR3 bases: TGCGCCAGCAGCTTGGGCGACAGGGATATTTATGGCTACACCTTC.

V is TRBV6-1 and J is TRBJ1-5, with no clear D. Per germline, CDR1 MNHNS and CDR2 SASEGT. Trimming stripped 11 bases from V and 0 bases from J, with 14 bases between. CDR3 length: 14 amino acids. CDR3 residues: CAAHQLYSNQPQHF. CDR3 nucleotides: TGTGCCGCCCACCAGCTATATAGCAATCAGCCCCAGCATTTT.

The chain carries TRBV5-1 and TRBJ2-1, with 10 bases that match TRBD2. The CDR3 covers 15 residues. Trimming at V came to 3 bases and at J to 6 bases, leaving 6 bases not matched to a gene. Looked up from germline, CDR1 is SGHRS and CDR2 is YFSETQ. The CDR3 spells CASSYPGLAINEQFF. In DNA form, the CDR3 reads TGCGCCAGCAGCTATCCGGGACTAGCGATCAATGAGCAGTTCTTC.

This clone was picked up a small number of times. The V call is TRBV19, the J call TRBJ1-3; weak D call: TRBD1 (5 bases). Deletions cut 4 bases from V and 0 bases from J, with 10 bases between. The CDR3 spans 15 residues. Per the germline V gene, CDR1 is LNHDA and CDR2 is SQIVND (reference sequence). The CDR3 loop reads CASSTDIRSGNTIYF. The CDR3 DNA sequence: TGTGCCAGTAGTACGGACATCCGCTCTGGAAACACCATATATTTT.

The chain employs TRBV25-1 and TRBJ2-3; TRBD2 might be the D (5 bases). This CDR3 is 13 amino acids long. Trimming took 7 bases from V and 1 from J, leaving 9 bases between them. The germline V gene has CDR1 MGHDK and CDR2 SYGVNS. CDR3 residues: CASTRGGTDTQYF. DNA for the CDR3: TGTGCCAGCACTCGGGGTGGCACAGATACGCAGTATTTT. Full variable domain (remainder filled in from reference TRBV25-1 and TRBJ2-3): EADIYQTPRYLVIGTGKKITLECSQTMGHDKMYWYQQDPGMELHLIHYSYGVNSTEKGDLSSESTVSRIRTEHFPLTLESARPSHTSQYLCASTRGGTDTQYFGPGTRLTVL.